This passage covers 15 T cell receptor beta chains from one sample sequenced in a study of cytomegalovirus exposure and HLA in healthy donors. Primers: 60 Vbeta forward and 13 Jbeta reverse. Some clones are missing from TCRdb's copy, which holds only in-frame ones; the method was immunoSEQ multiplex PCR. The sample lists tens of thousands of clones, roughly 80% occurring once. The specimen sequenced was PBMCs. These receptors all stem from a male donor in good health and CMV-seronegative.

This clone came up a few times. The chain carries TRBV5-4 and TRBJ2-3; 7 nucleotides agree with TRBD2. In germline, CDR1 is SGHNT, CDR2 YYREEE (reference sequence). V lost 0 bases, J lost 5 bases, and 3 bases stayed unmatched. This CDR3 spans 14 amino acids. This CDR3 reads CASSLEIAGDTQYF. DNA of the CDR3: TGTGCCAGCAGCTTGGAAATAGCGGGAGATACGCAGTATTTT.

In its sample, this clone is medium-sized (0.01 to 0.1%). The genes are TRBV5-1 and TRBJ2-3; no clear D. This CDR3 is 15 amino acids long. V was pared by 4 bases and J by 2 bases, with 14 bases between. CDR1 SGHRS and CDR2 YFSETQ come from the germline V gene. CDR3 nucleotide sequence: TGCGCCAGCAGCCCCGCTTCCTACTCCACAGATACGCAGTATTTT. Translation: CASSPASYSTDTQYF.

V gene TRBV7-8 combines with J gene TRBJ1-6; tentative D call: TRBD1 (6 bases). V dropped 4 bases and J dropped 4 bases, with 17 bases sitting between them. CDR3 length: 17 amino acids. Germline V lookup: CDR1 SGHVS, CDR2 FQNEAQ. In DNA, the CDR3 is TGTGCCAGCAGCTCAGGGGTATGGGGCAGTTATAATTCACCCCTCCACTTT. This gives the protein CASSSGVWGSYNSPLHF.

The rearrangement joins TRBV7-3 to TRBJ2-2; TRBD2 is a possible D gene (5 bases). With 0 bases removed from V and 1 base from J, the gap between germline ends came to 9 bases. CDR1 SGHTA and CDR2 FQGTGA come from the germline V gene. The CDR3 is 16 residues long. CDR3 region: CASSLTRTGNTGELFF. The CDR3 nucleotides are TGTGCCAGCAGCTTAACGAGGACTGGGAACACCGGGGAGCTGTTTTTT.

The rearrangement links TRBV5-1 to TRBJ1-1, with 8 bases lining up with TRBD1. J lost 2 bases, V lost 6 bases, and 6 bases had no gene match. Germline V CDR1 and CDR2: SGHRS, YFSETQ. The CDR3 totals 14 residues. CDR3 region: CASMTGAGNTEAFF. The CDR3 DNA follows: TGCGCCAGCATGACAGGGGCAGGAAACACTGAAGCTTTCTTT. Looking up the rest from reference TRBV5-1 and TRBJ1-1 gives the full variable domain: KAGVTQTPRYLIKTRGQQVTLSCSPISGHRSVSWYQQTPGQGLQFLFEYFSETQRNKGNFPGRFSGRQFSNSRSEMNVSTLELGDSALYLCASMTGAGNTEAFFGQGTRLTVV.

The rearrangement uses TRBV5-6 and TRBJ2-7; D gene unclear. CDR3 size: 11 residues. From germline, CDR1 is SGHDT and CDR2 YYEEEE. Trimming cost V 2 bases and J 4 bases, with 4 bases left between them. CDR3 in amino acids: CASSFRYEQYF. DNA of the CDR3: TGTGCCAGCAGCTTTCGGTACGAGCAGTACTTC. The full variable domain, with the rest looked up from reference TRBV5-6 and TRBJ2-7, is DAGVTQSPTHLIKTRGQQVTLRCSPKSGHDTVSWYQQALGQGPQFIFQYYEEEERQRGNFPDRFSGHQFPNYSSELNVNALLLGDSALYLCASSFRYEQYFGPGTRLTVT.

This clone has just one count. The chain combines TRBV5-1 with TRBJ2-1; TRBD2 aligns across 14 bases. Trimming took 4 bases from V and 5 from J; bases not matched to a gene: 5. Germline V lookup: CDR1 SGHRS, CDR2 YFSETQ. CDR3 length equals 16 residues. The CDR3 bases are TGCGCCAGCAGCCGACTAGCGGGGGGGCCCCACAATGAGCAGTTCTTC. Protein product: CASSRLAGGPHNEQFF.

The J gene is TRBJ1-1, the V gene TRBV13, with D perhaps matching TRBD1 (5 bases). CDR1 PRHDT and CDR2 FYEKMQ come from the germline V gene (reference sequence). The CDR3 runs to 14 residues. V lost 2 bases, J lost 1 base, and 8 bases lay in between. CDR3: CASSLWGGNTEAFF. The CDR3 DNA sequence: TGTGCCAGCAGCTTATGGGGCGGGAACACTGAAGCTTTCTTT.

The count of this clone is one. The DNA of the CDR3 is TGTGCCAGCAGCTTAGAGGTCAGGCCAAGGAAAGCTTTCTTT. This encodes CASSLEVRPRKAFF. The rearrangement joins TRBV7-9 to TRBJ1-1, with D uncertain. CDR1 and CDR2 from the germline V gene are SEHNR and FQNEAQ (reference sequence). This CDR3 has 14 amino acids. V lost 1 base and J lost 9, with 15 bases in between.

The J gene is TRBJ2-7, the V gene TRBV6-1; 11 positions agree with TRBD2. CDR1 and CDR2 from the germline V gene are MNHNS and SASEGT. Trimming at V came to 6 bases and at J to 4 bases, leaving 2 bases not matched to a gene. This CDR3 is 13 amino acids long. CDR3 amino acids: CASSRTSGYEQYF. The CDR3 bases are TGTGCCAGCAGCCGGACTAGCGGGTACGAGCAGTACTTC.

The chain joins TRBV5-6 to TRBJ2-7; TRBD1 matches at 7 bases. The CDR3 is 11 amino acids. CDR1 SGHDT and CDR2 YYEEEE come from the germline V gene. Unmatched junction bases numbered 0, after V lost 5 bases and J lost 4 bases. For the CDR3, the DNA is TGTGCCAGCAGGGACAGGTACGAGCAGTACTTC. Encoded protein: CASRDRYEQYF.

The chain has TRBV4-1 and TRBJ1-1, with D possibly being TRBD1 (5 bases). Germline V lookup: CDR1 MGHRA, CDR2 YSYEKL. Trimming shortened V by 6 bases and J by 10 bases, and 21 bases separated the two germline ends. The CDR3 is 14 residues long. The CDR3 nucleotides are TGCGCCAGCAGGCTCAGGGCCGACGGGAGAGGAGCTTTCTTT. Translating gives CASRLRADGRGAFF.

The chain employs TRBV9 and TRBJ2-7; the match to TRBD1 covers 8 bases. The V segment lost 4 bases and the J segment 6 bases; nucleotides outside the gene matches: 3. The V gene's germline CDR1 is SGDLS and CDR2 YYNGEE. This CDR3 comprises 12 residues. CDR3 loop: CASSPDRGEQYF. CDR3 DNA sequence: TGTGCCAGCAGCCCAGACAGGGGCGAGCAGTACTTC.

The CDR3 DNA sequence: TGCGCCAGCAGCCGGGTGAACACTGAAGCTTTCTTT. It is translated as CASSRVNTEAFF. The chain recombines TRBV5-1 with TRBJ1-1; D is ambiguous. The V end was cut by 4 bases, the J end by 0 bases, with 4 bases between. The CDR3 loop spans 12 amino acids. Germline assignment: CDR1 SGHRS and CDR2 YFSETQ.

The CDR3 reads CASSLNPARETQYF. For the CDR3, the DNA is TGTGCCAGCAGCTTGAATCCCGCCAGGGAGACCCAGTACTTC. The chain combines TRBV11-1 with TRBJ2-5, with D hard to call. The CDR3 spans 14 residues. V shed 3 bases and J shed 5 bases, with 13 bases lying between them. Germline CDR1 is SGHAT and CDR2 is FQDESV (reference sequence). The complete variable domain, with remaining parts taken from reference TRBV11-1 and TRBJ2-5, reads EAEVAQSPRYKITEKSQAVAFWCDPISGHATLYWYRQILGQGPELLVQFQDESVVDDSQLPKDRFSAERLKGVDSTLKIQPAELGDSAMYLCASSLNPARETQYFGPGTRLLVL.